The 27 T cell receptor beta chains in this list originate from one sample, sequenced in a study of blood T cells in healthy people across ages. Primed by a sample-barcoded 5' primer and a J-beta primer mix, a second PCR proceeded for 7 to 11 cycles. TCRdb redid the calling of the 5' RACE reads with MiXCR, one entry per CDR3 protein. This table has approximately 810,000 distinct CDR3 sequences, under 35% appearing once. The material sequenced was blood. The receptors originated from a woman of 80 years or more in good health.

Concerning this clonotype: A much larger clone lies a single base off, so this may be a read error. The J gene is TRBJ2-5, the V gene TRBV20-1, with 9 bases aligning to TRBD1. The germline CDR1 and CDR2 sequences are DFQATT and SNEGSKA (reference sequence). The CDR3 contains 12 residues. CDR3 in DNA: TGCAGGGCTGGACAGGGGTCAGAGACCCAGTACTTC. It specifies CRAGQGSETQYF.

This clonotype was seen only a few times. The V call is TRBV7-2, the J call TRBJ2-2; D possibly uses TRBD1 or TRBD2 (5 bases each). The CDR3 runs to 14 residues. V was cut by 0 bases and J by 8 bases, with 10 bases left in between. Germline loops: CDR1 SGHTA, CDR2 FQGNSA. DNA for the CDR3: TGTGCCAGCAGCTTAGCGAGAGGGGTGGGGGAGCTGTTTTTT. It is translated as CASSLARGVGELFF. The entire variable domain, with the rest obtained from reference TRBV7-2 and TRBJ2-2, is as follows: GAGVSQSPSNKVTEKGKDVELRCDPISGHTALYWYRQSLGQGLEFLIYFQGNSAPDKSGLPSDRFSAERTGGSVSTLTIQRTQQEDSAVYLCASSLARGVGELFFGEGSRLTVL.

The chain couples TRBV5-1 to TRBJ2-4, with 9 positions matching TRBD2. Germline V CDR1 and CDR2: SGHRS, YFSETQ. V trimming: 3 bases; J trimming: 5 bases; junction bases outside the gene matches: 3. The CDR3 is 14 residues long. CDR3 residues: CASSSRTSENIQYF. The CDR3 DNA reads TGCGCCAGCAGCTCACGGACTAGCGAAAACATTCAGTACTTC.

This clonotype was seen more than once but under ten times. The rearrangement joins TRBV14 to TRBJ1-2, with unresolved D. Germline CDR1 and CDR2: SGHDN and FVKESK. The CDR3 has 14 residues. The V gene lost 1 base and the J gene lost 9 bases, with 15 bases spanning the gap. The DNA for the CDR3 is TGTGCCAGCAGCCAAGCTTCTTATAGAGGTCGCTACACCTTC. Protein: CASSQASYRGRYTF.

Ten or more counts support this clonotype. The V gene is TRBV28, the J gene TRBJ2-7; D is unresolved. The V end was cut by 3 bases, the J end by 6 bases, with 12 bases between. This CDR3 contains 13 residues. Germline-derived CDR1 and CDR2 are MDHEN and SYDVKM. In DNA, the CDR3 is TGTGCCAGCAGTTTCGGGCAGCCGATCGAGCAGTACTTC. This codes for CASSFGQPIEQYF.

Note on this clonotype: The junction departs from germline at one end; a sequencing error may be responsible. This sequence joins TRBV7-2 and TRBJ2-7; possible D gene TRBD2, 7 bases. This CDR3 is 15 amino acids long. The germline gives CDR1 SGHTA, CDR2 FQGNSA. Here the CDR3 DNA reads TGTGCCAGCAGCTTCTTTCGGGGGGCCTCCTGCGAGCAGTACTTC. Translating it yields CASSFFRGASCEQYF.

A remark on this clonotype: One base away lies a much larger clone, so this may be a sequencing read error. The CDR3 sequence is CAGSRQQEGTQYF. In DNA, the CDR3 is TGTGCCGGCAGTCGACAGCAGGAGGGGACCCAGTACTTC. J is TRBJ2-5 and V is TRBV12-3 or TRBV12-4; possible D gene TRBD2, 6 bases. This CDR3 comprises 13 residues.

Notes on this clonotype: The junction shows a germline mismatch at one end, possibly a read error. V is TRBV7-2 and J is TRBJ2-3; 8 bases are a match to TRBD2. Germline V gene lookup returns CDR1 SGHTA and CDR2 FQGNSA. The CDR3 sequence is 16 residues long. CDR3 DNA: TGTGCCGGCAGCTTAGCCCCTCGGGCGGCGGGAGGTACGCAGTATTTT. Encoded protein: CAGSLAPRAAGGTQYF.

J is TRBJ2-7 and V is TRBV11-2, with no clear D. The CDR3 has 13 amino acids. Trimming removed 2 bases from V and 3 bases from J, with 8 bases in between. Germline CDR1 and CDR2: SGHAT and FQNNGV. The CDR3 DNA follows: TGTGCCAGCAGCTTATCTACCAACTACGAGCAGTACTTC. It is translated as CASSLSTNYEQYF. Full variable domain (outside the CDR3, taken from reference TRBV11-2 and TRBJ2-7): EAGVAQSPRYKIIEKRQSVAFWCNPISGHATLYWYQQILGQGPKLLIQFQNNGVVDDSQLPKDRFSAERLKGVDSTLKIQPAKLEDSAVYLCASSLSTNYEQYFGPGTRLTVT.

This clonotype was observed at least ten times. The chain combines TRBV20-1 with TRBJ2-1, with TRBD1 matching 7 bases. The J segment lost 5 bases and the V segment lost 6 bases, leaving 10 bases of the junction unmatched. Germline CDR1 is DFQATT and CDR2 is SNEGSKA (reference sequence). The CDR3 runs 14 residues. CDR3 residues: CSAIQGFFNNEQFF. CDR3 nucleotides: TGCAGTGCCATACAGGGGTTCTTCAACAATGAGCAGTTCTTC.

This clonotype was detected many times. This chain connects TRBV6-5 to TRBJ2-7; TRBD1 or TRBD2 may be the D gene (5 bases each). The CDR3 has 15 amino acids. The V gene's germline CDR1 is MNHEY and CDR2 SVGAGI. Trimming took 5 bases from V and 5 from J, leaving 19 bases between them. CDR3 DNA: TGTGCCAGCAGTGCCGGGACGGTGCCTTTTAACGAGCAGTACTTC. Its protein is CASSAGTVPFNEQYF.

In its sample, this clonotype was seen many times. J is TRBJ1-2 and V is TRBV12-3 or TRBV12-4; D is unclear. The V and J ends lost 1 base and 5 bases respectively, with 8 bases between them. The CDR3 totals 13 residues. CDR3 in DNA: TGTGCCAGCAGTTTAGAGCGGCAGTATGGCTACACCTTC. It encodes CASSLERQYGYTF.

This clonotype was seen repeatedly, ten times or more. The chain has TRBV2 and TRBJ2-1; no clear D gene. Germline CDR1 reads SNHLY; CDR2 reads FYNNEI. The ends were cut back, 7 bases at V and 11 bases at J, with 12 bases in the middle. This CDR3 contains 11 residues. The CDR3: CASTRVQKQFF. DNA for the CDR3: TGTGCCAGCACTCGGGTTCAAAAGCAGTTCTTC.

This chain joins TRBV7-2 and TRBJ2-1; 7 bases are a match to TRBD2. J was trimmed by 4 bases and V by 5 bases; bases with no gene match: 8. This CDR3 contains 15 residues. Germline V gene data show CDR1 as SGHTA and CDR2 as FQGNSA. In DNA form, the CDR3 reads TGTGCCAGCAGCCAGAGGGCTAGCGGATACAATGAGCAGTTCTTC. Residues: CASSQRASGYNEQFF.

To note about this clonotype: This may come from a read error, since a much larger clone is one base off. The V gene is TRBV10-3, the J gene TRBJ1-1; D gene ambiguous. The CDR3 contains 12 residues. From germline, CDR1 is ENHRY and CDR2 SYGVKD. CDR3 sequence: CAVSADGPEAFF. In DNA form, the CDR3 reads TGTGCCGTCAGCGCAGACGGACCAGAAGCTTTCTTT.

The gene calls are TRBV23-1 and TRBJ2-1; D gene ambiguous. TRBV23-1 is placed among ORFs of uncertain function. The CDR3 extends over 12 amino acids. Deletions cut 6 bases from V and 10 bases from J, with 13 bases between. CDR3: CASRPNIREQFF. For the CDR3, the DNA is TGCGCCAGCAGGCCCAATATAAGGGAGCAGTTCTTC.

The sample holds many counts of this clonotype. The chain uses TRBV7-8 and TRBJ2-1; weak D call: TRBD2 (5 bases). The CDR3 has 12 residues. Per the germline V gene, CDR1 is SGHVS and CDR2 is FQNEAQ. V lost 7 bases, J lost 12 bases, and 16 bases lay in between. This CDR3 reads CASTKVGGPQFF. Here the CDR3 DNA reads TGTGCCAGCACCAAGGTAGGCGGGCCGCAGTTCTTC.

This clonotype has a count of ten or more. The chain combines TRBV7-2 with TRBJ1-2, with no clear D. CDR1 and CDR2 from the germline V gene are SGHTA and FQGNSA. Trimming removed 7 bases from V and 0 bases from J, with 18 bases in between. This CDR3 has 16 amino acids. The CDR3 spells CASNPLRSLANYGYTF. CDR3 sequence (DNA): TGTGCCAGCAACCCTCTTAGGAGTTTAGCTAACTATGGCTACACCTTC.

This clonotype was detected only a few times. The rearrangement uses TRBV14 and TRBJ1-1, with 8 nucleotides matching TRBD1. Trimming cost V 1 base and J 10 bases; bases outside gene matches: 8. The germline V gene has CDR1 SGHDN and CDR2 FVKESK. The CDR3 has 14 residues. CDR3 nucleotides: TGTGCCAGCAGCCAAGGTATCTTGGACAGGGCAGCTTTCTTT. Translating gives CASSQGILDRAAFF.

The chain joins TRBV6-2 or TRBV6-3 to TRBJ1-5; TRBD1 might be the D (6 bases). CDR3 length: 19 amino acids. V was shortened by 0 bases and J by 7 bases, with 25 bases between the two germline ends. CDR1 MNHEY and CDR2 SVGEGT come from the germline V gene. The CDR3 spells CASSYSRASVGGRGQPQHF. As DNA, the CDR3 is TGTGCCAGCAGTTACTCGAGAGCATCTGTGGGGGGCCGGGGCCAGCCCCAGCATTTT.

This clonotype was counted many times. The germline gene is not matched at one end of the junction; a read error may be the cause. The chain carries TRBV7-2 and TRBJ2-1, with D perhaps being TRBD1 or TRBD2 (7 bases each). Looked up from germline, CDR1 is SGHTA and CDR2 is FQGNSA. The CDR3 covers 16 residues. CDR3 residues: CASSLGGGLSYNEQFF. The CDR3 region has the DNA TGCGCCAGCAGCTTGGGAGGGGGCTTATCCTACAATGAGCAGTTCTTC.

V is TRBV6-2 or TRBV6-3 and J is TRBJ2-1, with 9 bases aligning to TRBD2. The CDR3 totals 13 residues. Unmatched junction bases numbered 6, after V lost 6 bases and J lost 9 bases. Per the germline V gene, CDR1 is MNHEY and CDR2 is SVGEGT. The CDR3 loop is CASSFTTSGEQFF. For the CDR3, the DNA is TGTGCCAGCAGCTTCACGACTAGCGGTGAGCAGTTCTTC.

The table lists this clonotype with many counts. V usage is TRBV7-2 and J usage is TRBJ2-7; 8 bases align to TRBD1. CDR3 size: 16 residues. Germline V gives CDR1 SGHTA, CDR2 FQGNSA. V was clipped by 5 bases and J by 3 bases; unmatched bases: 12. In DNA form, the CDR3 reads TGTGCCAGCAGCCCGCGCCAGGGGGCCCGGATCTACGAGCAGTACTTC. Translated: CASSPRQGARIYEQYF.

There are a few counts of this clonotype. The chain is built from TRBV5-1 and TRBJ1-4, with D possibly matching TRBD1 (6 bases). V lost 4 bases and J 4 bases, leaving 17 bases between the germline ends. From germline, CDR1 is SGHRS and CDR2 YFSETQ. The CDR3 sequence is 16 residues long. CDR3 protein: CASSLGGRRINEKLFF. The CDR3 nucleotides read TGCGCCAGCAGCCTAGGGGGACGACGGATTAATGAAAAACTGTTTTTT.

This clonotype has a handful of counts. A single base separates this from a much larger clone, so it may be a read error. This sequence joins TRBV7-9 and TRBJ2-1, with unresolved D. Germline CDR1 SEHNR, CDR2 FQNEAQ (reference sequence). The CDR3 sequence is 14 residues long. CDR3 DNA sequence: TGTACCAGCAGCTTATCGAAGGGTTACAATGAGCAGTTCTTC. This encodes CTSSLSKGYNEQFF.

This clonotype was seen many times. This sequence joins TRBV6-2 or TRBV6-3 and TRBJ2-1; D is ambiguous. CDR1 and CDR2 (germline): MNHEY, SVGEGT. Trimming took off 4 bases at V and 3 bases at J, with 13 bases between the two ends. The CDR3 has 15 residues. The CDR3: CASSSPSRLYNEQFF. Here the CDR3 DNA reads TGTGCCAGCAGTTCCCCGTCGCGCCTCTACAATGAGCAGTTCTTC.

This clonotype has a count of ten or more. This rearrangement joins TRBV21-1 to TRBJ2-7; TRBD1 reflects the table's D call only, with no check against the DNA. TRBV21-1 is a documented pseudogene. CDR3 length: 16 amino acids. CDR3 residues: CASSKAGGAGLYEQYF. The DNA of the CDR3 is TGTGCCAGCAGCAAAGCCGGTGGGGCAGGTTTGTACGAGCAGTACTTC.